What follows are 25 T cell receptor beta chains derived from one specimen sequenced in a study of identical twins. TCRdb redid the calling of the 5' RACE reads with MiXCR, one entry per CDR3 protein. The profile covers approximately 230,000 distinct CDR3 sequences, with 5% to 7% appearing a single time and roughly 15% taken by the ten largest. The data were also submitted as part of a second study, on T cells expressing NK-cell markers.

The sequenced material came from CD8+ T cells sorted from blood. Source of these receptors: a woman in her late teens or twenties in good health.

The gene calls are TRBV27 and TRBJ2-7; D is perhaps TRBD1 (5 bases). This CDR3 spans 11 amino acids. Trimming removed 8 bases from V and 4 bases from J, with 9 bases in between. Germline CDR1 is MNHEY and CDR2 is SMNVEV (reference sequence). DNA for the CDR3: TGTGCCAGCCGGACAACTTACGAGCAGTACTTC. Its translation: CASRTTYEQYF.

This clonotype was counted many times. The genes are TRBV12-3 or TRBV12-4 and TRBJ1-1, with a tentative D call TRBD1 (6 bases). V was clipped by 4 bases and J by 3 bases, with 15 bases between them. CDR3 length: 15 residues. In DNA form, the CDR3 reads TGTGCCAGCAGTTCCCCGGACAGAGCGGACACTGAAGCTTTCTTT. Its translation is CASSSPDRADTEAFF.

Many counts were recorded for this clonotype. This rearrangement joins TRBV27 to TRBJ2-2, with D hard to call. This CDR3 is 14 amino acids long. Trimming took 5 bases from V and 9 from J, leaving 16 bases between them. Germline CDR1 reads MNHEY; CDR2 reads SMNVEV (reference sequence). The CDR3 reads CASSLGSRVWELFF. Written as DNA, the CDR3 is TGTGCCAGCAGTCTGGGGTCTAGGGTCTGGGAGCTGTTTTTT.

This clonotype was detected ten times or more. The chain carries TRBV12-3 or TRBV12-4 and TRBJ1-2; D remains ambiguous. V was pared by 6 bases and J by 4 bases, with 12 bases between. The CDR3 runs 13 residues. Here the CDR3 DNA reads TGTGCCAGCAGCTCCGTCCGTATCTATGGCTACACCTTC. Translating it yields CASSSVRIYGYTF.

This clonotype was detected ten times or more. The chain carries TRBV20-1 and TRBJ2-7; the D is unclear. This CDR3 is 10 amino acids long. The V end lost 0 bases, the J end lost 5 bases, and 2 bases lay between the germline ends. Germline assignment: CDR1 DFQATT and CDR2 SNEGSKA (reference sequence). The CDR3 DNA reads as TGCAGTGCTAGAGATGACGAGCAGTACTTC. It is translated as CSARDDEQYF.

Many counts were recorded for this clonotype. The chain couples TRBV20-1 to TRBJ2-1; D might be TRBD2 (6 bases). The CDR3 covers 13 residues. Germline CDR1 DFQATT, CDR2 SNEGSKA (reference sequence). V gave up 4 bases and J gave up 5 bases, with 12 bases separating them. The CDR3, as DNA: TGCAGTGCTATCCAGCGGGTCGACAATGAGCAGTTCTTC. Translation: CSAIQRVDNEQFF.

The sample holds a few counts of this clonotype. The gene calls are TRBV2 and TRBJ2-3, with TRBD2 matching over 9 bases. With 3 bases clipped from V and 11 bases from J, the junction kept 9 bases outside the gene matches. The CDR3 is 14 residues long. Looked up from germline, CDR1 is SNHLY and CDR2 is FYNNEI. The CDR3 DNA sequence: TGTGCCAGCAGTGAGCGGCTAGCGGGGACAGAGCAGTATTTT. As protein: CASSERLAGTEQYF.

In its sample, this clonotype was seen a few times. This CDR3 reads CASSPGGRVTGELFF. DNA for the CDR3: TGTGCCAGCAGCCCGGGAGGGCGAGTCACCGGGGAGCTGTTTTTT. The V call is TRBV7-9, the J call TRBJ2-2, with 8 bases identical to TRBD2. The CDR3 totals 15 residues. The junction had 6 bases not matched to a gene; V was cut back by 5 bases and J by 4 bases. Germline values: CDR1 SEHNR, CDR2 FQNEAQ (reference sequence).

This clonotype was seen many times. The chain uses TRBV6-1 and TRBJ2-1; perhaps TRBD2 as D (6 bases). The CDR3 runs 13 residues. The V end lost 7 bases, the J end lost 1 base, and 8 bases lay between the germline ends. Germline-derived CDR1 and CDR2 are MNHNS and SASEGT. The CDR3 region has the DNA TGTGCCAGCAATGGGGGGTCCTACAATGAGCAGTTCTTC. The encoded protein is CASNGGSYNEQFF.

This clonotype is medium-sized (0.01 to 0.1%) in the sample. The CDR3 loop reads CASSQGPGENYNEQFF. The CDR3 bases are TGCGCCAGCAGCCAAGGTCCAGGGGAGAACTACAATGAGCAGTTCTTC. The chain combines TRBV4-3 with TRBJ2-1, with D possibly matching TRBD1 (6 bases). V dropped 1 base and J dropped 3 bases, with 13 bases sitting between them. Germline V gene sequence: CDR1 LGHNA, CDR2 YSLEER. This CDR3 contains 16 residues.

This clonotype has only a few counts. V is TRBV7-7 and J is TRBJ2-3, with D uncertain. The V gene's germline CDR1 is SSHAT and CDR2 FNYEAQ (reference sequence). V gave up 4 bases and J gave up 7 bases, with 27 bases separating them. The length of the CDR3 is 18 residues. The CDR3 protein is CASSSGPVAQHGWNTQYF. The DNA of the CDR3 is TGTGCCAGCAGCTCCGGCCCGGTCGCCCAGCATGGATGGAATACGCAGTATTTT. Full variable domain (rest looked up from reference TRBV7-7 and TRBJ2-3): GAGVSQSPRYKVTKRGQDVTLRCDPISSHATLYWYQQALGQGPEFLTYFNYEAQPDKSGLPSDRFSAERPEGSISTLTIQRTEQRDSAMYRCASSSGPVAQHGWNTQYFGPGTRLTVL.

This chain joins TRBV7-9 and TRBJ1-1; D possibly corresponds to TRBD1 (5 bases). V lost 3 bases to trimming and J lost 8 bases, with 10 bases between them. Germline CDR1 SEHNR, CDR2 FQNEAQ (reference sequence). CDR3 size: 12 residues. The CDR3 spells CASSFGTSEAFF. The DNA of the CDR3 is TGTGCCAGCAGCTTCGGGACGTCAGAAGCTTTCTTT.

In this sample, this clonotype turned up a few times. The V call is TRBV9, the J call TRBJ1-2, with D possibly TRBD1 on 5 matching bases. The CDR3 sequence is 11 residues long. Trimming shortened V by 6 bases and J by 5 bases, and 8 bases separated the two germline ends. Germline assignment: CDR1 SGDLS and CDR2 YYNGEE. This chain's CDR3 is CASKRGYGYTF. The CDR3 nucleotides are TGTGCCAGCAAGAGGGGTTATGGCTACACCTTC.

This clonotype was seen a handful of times. In nucleotides, the CDR3 is TGCGCCAGCAGCTTGGACCTGGGGGGGGCCTCTGAAGCTTTCTTT. Protein sequence: CASSLDLGGASEAFF. This chain connects TRBV5-1 to TRBJ1-1; D perhaps matches TRBD1 (6 bases). V was pared by 0 bases and J by 6 bases, with 15 bases between. The germline V gene has CDR1 SGHRS and CDR2 YFSETQ. The CDR3 is made up of 15 amino acids. Complete variable domain (other parts from reference TRBV5-1 and TRBJ1-1): KAGVTQTPRYLIKTRGQQVTLSCSPISGHRSVSWYQQTPGQGLQFLFEYFSETQRNKGNFPGRFSGRQFSNSRSEMNVSTLELGDSALYLCASSLDLGGASEAFFGQGTRLTVV.

This sequence joins TRBV7-9 and TRBJ2-2; D possibly corresponds to TRBD2 (6 bases). The CDR3 spans 13 residues. The germline V gene encodes CDR1 SEHNR and CDR2 FQNEAQ (reference sequence). V lost 3 bases to trimming and J lost 6 bases, with 8 bases between them. The CDR3 nucleotides read TGTGCCAGCAGCTTCGCGGGATCCGGGGAGCTGTTTTTT. It encodes CASSFAGSGELFF. The full variable domain, its missing parts supplied by reference TRBV7-9 and TRBJ2-2, is DTGVSQNPRHKITKRGQNVTFRCDPISEHNRLYWYRQTLGQGPEFLTYFQNEAQLEKSRLLSDRFSAERPKGSFSTLEIQRTEQGDSAMYLCASSFAGSGELFFGEGSRLTVL.

This clonotype was detected many times. This chain links TRBV20-1 with TRBJ1-1, with TRBD1 identical over 10 bases. Losses at the gene ends were 5 bases for V and 4 bases for J; bases not matched to a gene: 10. The V gene's germline CDR1 is DFQATT and CDR2 SNEGSKA (reference sequence). There are 15 residues in the CDR3. The CDR3 is CSAGVRDRGFTEAFF. CDR3 DNA sequence: TGCAGTGCTGGAGTGCGGGACAGGGGTTTCACTGAAGCTTTCTTT.

This sequence joins TRBV7-2 and TRBJ2-7; TRBD2 aligns across 8 bases. Per the germline V gene, CDR1 is SGHTA and CDR2 is FQGNSA. J was trimmed by 7 bases and V by 5 bases; bases with no gene match: 10. The CDR3 extends over 14 amino acids. Here the CDR3 reads CASSPWRGAREQYF. The DNA for the CDR3 is TGTGCCAGCAGCCCTTGGCGGGGGGCGCGGGAGCAGTACTTC.

This clonotype came up many times. Here the CDR3 DNA reads TGTGCCATCAGTGATTCCGGTTGGAGCACAGATACGCAGTATTTT. It codes for CAISDSGWSTDTQYF. This rearrangement joins TRBV10-3 to TRBJ2-3; D is undetermined. The ends were cut back, 3 bases at V and 0 bases at J, with 10 bases in the middle. From germline, CDR1 is ENHRY and CDR2 SYGVKD. The CDR3 loop spans 15 amino acids.

In this sample, this clonotype turned up many times. This chain uses TRBV14 with TRBJ2-1; possibly TRBD2 for D (6 bases). Trimming took 3 bases from V and 0 from J, leaving 9 bases between them. CDR3 length: 15 amino acids. Germline V gene sequence: CDR1 SGHDN, CDR2 FVKESK. The CDR3 spells CASSQLATSYNEQFF. The CDR3 nucleotides are TGTGCCAGCAGCCAGCTAGCGACCTCCTACAATGAGCAGTTCTTC.

This clonotype was counted between two and nine times. J is TRBJ2-7 and V is TRBV5-6; TRBD2 might be the D (6 bases). The CDR3 is 13 residues long. Germline CDR1 is SGHDT and CDR2 is YYEEEE. Trimming shortened V by 4 bases and J by 7 bases, and 15 bases separated the two germline ends. The CDR3 spells CASSGGTEWEQYF. The CDR3 nucleotides are TGTGCCAGCAGCGGCGGGACCGAATGGGAGCAGTACTTC.

This clonotype has a count of ten or more. The rearrangement joins TRBV6-2 or TRBV6-3 to TRBJ2-7, with D hard to call. The CDR3 sequence is 14 residues long. The germline V gene encodes CDR1 MNHEY and CDR2 SVGEGT. Trimming stripped 5 bases from V and 0 bases from J, with 11 bases between. The CDR3 region is CASSGRLRSYEQYF. DNA for the CDR3: TGTGCCAGCAGTGGCAGGCTCCGCTCCTACGAGCAGTACTTC.

V is TRBV6-2 or TRBV6-3 and J is TRBJ2-7; 10 positions agree with TRBD2. V shed 6 bases, J shed 5 bases, and the junction held 10 bases outside the gene matches. CDR3 length equals 15 residues. Germline CDR1 reads MNHEY; CDR2 reads SVGEGT. CDR3 in amino acids: CASSRQLAGDHEQYF. CDR3 nucleotides: TGTGCCAGCAGCCGGCAGCTAGCGGGAGACCACGAGCAGTACTTC.

This chain uses TRBV21-1 with TRBJ2-1; the tabulated D call, TRBD1, remains unverified against the DNA. TRBV21-1 is a pseudogene segment. CDR3 length equals 12 residues. CDR3 coding DNA: TGTGCCAGCCCCCCCGTGGGCAATGAGCAGTTCTTC. Its protein is CASPPVGNEQFF.

This clonotype has only a few counts. The chain links TRBV15 to TRBJ1-6, with TRBD1 as a possible D gene (6 bases). V was cut by 4 bases and J by 9 bases, with 10 bases left in between. The CDR3 loop spans 13 amino acids. CDR1 is LNHNV and CDR2 is YYDKDF in the germline V gene (reference sequence). CDR3 region: CATSNREGSPLHF. The CDR3 bases are TGTGCCACCAGCAACAGGGAGGGTTCACCCCTCCACTTT.

This clonotype appeared a few times. The chain combines TRBV7-9 with TRBJ2-7; weak D call: TRBD2 (5 bases). The CDR3 runs to 15 residues. With 5 bases removed from V and 7 bases from J, the gap between germline ends came to 21 bases. Germline assignment: CDR1 SEHNR and CDR2 FQNEAQ (reference sequence). As DNA, the CDR3 is TGTGCCAGCAGCCGGGTGCGGGTGGAGGCCGGAGAGCAGTACTTC. Its protein product is CASSRVRVEAGEQYF. The full variable domain, with the rest looked up from reference TRBV7-9 and TRBJ2-7, is DTGVSQNPRHKITKRGQNVTFRCDPISEHNRLYWYRQTLGQGPEFLTYFQNEAQLEKSRLLSDRFSAERPKGSFSTLEIQRTEQGDSAMYLCASSRVRVEAGEQYFGPGTRLTVT.